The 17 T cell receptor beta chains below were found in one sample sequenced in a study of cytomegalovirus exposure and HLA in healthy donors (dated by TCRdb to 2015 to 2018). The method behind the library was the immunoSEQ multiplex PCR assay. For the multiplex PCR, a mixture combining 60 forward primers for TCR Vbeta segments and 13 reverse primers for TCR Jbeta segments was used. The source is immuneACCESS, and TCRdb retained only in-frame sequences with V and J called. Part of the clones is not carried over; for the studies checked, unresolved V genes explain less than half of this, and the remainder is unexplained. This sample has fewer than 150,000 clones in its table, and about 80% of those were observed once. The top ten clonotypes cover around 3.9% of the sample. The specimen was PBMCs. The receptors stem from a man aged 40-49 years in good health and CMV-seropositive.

In DNA, the CDR3 is TGTGCCAGCAGCGGTGGACAGCCCGGGACTAGCGGAAGCGAGCAGTACTTC. Translating gives CASSGGQPGTSGSEQYF. V usage is TRBV11-3 and J usage is TRBJ2-7; TRBD2 agrees at 11 bases. Germline CDR1 SGHNT, CDR2 YENEEA. The CDR3 sequence is 17 residues long. V shed 5 bases, J shed 6 bases, and the junction held 15 bases outside the gene matches.

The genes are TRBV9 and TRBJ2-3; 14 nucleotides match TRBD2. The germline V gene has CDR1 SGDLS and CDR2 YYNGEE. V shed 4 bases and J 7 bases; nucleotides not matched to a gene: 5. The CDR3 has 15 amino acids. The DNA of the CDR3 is TGTGCCAGCAGCCTGACTAGCGGGGGGGCGTATACGCAGTATTTT. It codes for CASSLTSGGAYTQYF. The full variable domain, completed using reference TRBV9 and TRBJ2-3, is DSGVTQTPKHLITATGQRVTLRCSPRSGDLSVYWYQQSLDQGLQFLIQYYNGEERAKGNILERFSAQQFPDLHSELNLSSLELGDSALYFCASSLTSGGAYTQYFGPGTRLTVL.

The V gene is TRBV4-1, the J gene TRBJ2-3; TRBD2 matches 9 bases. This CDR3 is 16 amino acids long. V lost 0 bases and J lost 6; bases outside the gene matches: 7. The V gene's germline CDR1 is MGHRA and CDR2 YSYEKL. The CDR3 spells CASSQEWAGGRDTQYF. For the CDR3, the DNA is TGCGCCAGCAGCCAAGAATGGGCGGGGGGGCGGGATACGCAGTATTTT.

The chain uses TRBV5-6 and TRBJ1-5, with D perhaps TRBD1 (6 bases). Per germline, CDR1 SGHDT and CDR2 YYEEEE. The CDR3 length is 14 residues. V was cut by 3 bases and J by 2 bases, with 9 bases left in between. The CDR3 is CASSWRQGNQPQHF. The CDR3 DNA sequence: TGTGCCAGCAGCTGGAGACAGGGCAATCAGCCCCAGCATTTT. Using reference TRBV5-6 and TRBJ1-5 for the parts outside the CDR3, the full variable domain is DAGVTQSPTHLIKTRGQQVTLRCSPKSGHDTVSWYQQALGQGPQFIFQYYEEEERQRGNFPDRFSGHQFPNYSSELNVNALLLGDSALYLCASSWRQGNQPQHFGDGTRLSIL.

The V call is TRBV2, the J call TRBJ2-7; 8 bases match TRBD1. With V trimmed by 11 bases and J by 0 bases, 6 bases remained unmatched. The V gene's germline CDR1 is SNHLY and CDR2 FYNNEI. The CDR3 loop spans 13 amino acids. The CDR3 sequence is CADRDRYSYEQYF. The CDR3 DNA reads TGTGCCGACCGGGACAGGTACTCCTACGAGCAGTACTTC.

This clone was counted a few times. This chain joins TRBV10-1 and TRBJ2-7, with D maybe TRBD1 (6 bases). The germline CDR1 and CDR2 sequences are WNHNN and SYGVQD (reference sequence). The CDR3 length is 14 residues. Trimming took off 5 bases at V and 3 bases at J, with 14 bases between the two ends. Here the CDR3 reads CASSPRTAFYEQYF. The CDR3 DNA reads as TGCGCCAGCAGTCCTAGGACAGCTTTCTACGAGCAGTACTTC.

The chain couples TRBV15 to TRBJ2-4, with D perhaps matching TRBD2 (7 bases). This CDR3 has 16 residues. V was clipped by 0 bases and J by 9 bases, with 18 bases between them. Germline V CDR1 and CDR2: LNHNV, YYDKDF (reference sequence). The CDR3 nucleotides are TGTGCCACCAGCAGAGAAGAGGGGCGGGGGCGGGGCATTCAGTACTTC. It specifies CATSREEGRGRGIQYF.

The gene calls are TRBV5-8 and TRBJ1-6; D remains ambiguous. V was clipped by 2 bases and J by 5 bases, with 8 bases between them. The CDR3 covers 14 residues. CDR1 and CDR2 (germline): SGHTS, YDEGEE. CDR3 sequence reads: CASSFLQNNSPLHF. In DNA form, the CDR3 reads TGTGCCAGCAGCTTTCTACAGAATAATTCACCCCTCCACTTT.

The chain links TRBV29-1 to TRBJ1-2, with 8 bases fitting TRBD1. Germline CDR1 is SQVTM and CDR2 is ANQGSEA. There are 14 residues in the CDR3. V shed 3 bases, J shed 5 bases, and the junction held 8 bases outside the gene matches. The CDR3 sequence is CSVDGQGVGYGYTF. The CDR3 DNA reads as TGCAGCGTTGACGGACAGGGTGTCGGGTATGGCTACACCTTC.

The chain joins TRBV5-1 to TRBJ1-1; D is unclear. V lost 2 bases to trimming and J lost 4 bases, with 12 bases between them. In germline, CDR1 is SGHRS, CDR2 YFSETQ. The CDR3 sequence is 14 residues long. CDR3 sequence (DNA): TGCGCCAGCAGCTTCGGTGATCCCGGCACTGAAGCTTTCTTT. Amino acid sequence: CASSFGDPGTEAFF.

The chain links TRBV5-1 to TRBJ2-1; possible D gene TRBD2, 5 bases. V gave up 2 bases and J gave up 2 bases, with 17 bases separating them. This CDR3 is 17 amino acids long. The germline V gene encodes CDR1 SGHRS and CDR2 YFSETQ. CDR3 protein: CASSLGNLAGTYNEQFF. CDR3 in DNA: TGCGCCAGCAGCTTAGGAAACCTAGCTGGCACCTACAATGAGCAGTTCTTC.

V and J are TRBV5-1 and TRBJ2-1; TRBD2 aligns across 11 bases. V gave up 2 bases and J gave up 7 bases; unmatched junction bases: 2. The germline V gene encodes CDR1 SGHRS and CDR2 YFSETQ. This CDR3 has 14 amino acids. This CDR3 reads CASSFSGGANEQFF. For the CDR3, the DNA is TGCGCCAGCAGCTTTAGCGGGGGGGCGAATGAGCAGTTCTTC.

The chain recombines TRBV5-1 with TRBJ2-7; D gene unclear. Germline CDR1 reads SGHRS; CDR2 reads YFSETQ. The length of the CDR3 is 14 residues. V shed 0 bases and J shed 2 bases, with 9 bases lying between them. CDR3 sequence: CASSLAFETYEQYF. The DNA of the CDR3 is TGCGCCAGCAGCTTGGCCTTCGAGACCTACGAGCAGTACTTC.

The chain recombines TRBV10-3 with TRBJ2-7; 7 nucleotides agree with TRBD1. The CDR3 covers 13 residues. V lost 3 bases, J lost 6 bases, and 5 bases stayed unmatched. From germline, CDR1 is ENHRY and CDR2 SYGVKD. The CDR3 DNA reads TGTGCCATCAGTGACGAGGGGGCCGTCGAGCAGTACTTC. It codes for CAISDEGAVEQYF.

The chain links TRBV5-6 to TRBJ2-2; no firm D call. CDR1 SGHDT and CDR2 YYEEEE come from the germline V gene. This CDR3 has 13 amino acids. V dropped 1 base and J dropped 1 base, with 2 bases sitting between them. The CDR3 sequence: CASSLLNTGELFF. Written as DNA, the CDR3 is TGTGCCAGCAGCTTGCTGAACACCGGGGAGCTGTTTTTT.

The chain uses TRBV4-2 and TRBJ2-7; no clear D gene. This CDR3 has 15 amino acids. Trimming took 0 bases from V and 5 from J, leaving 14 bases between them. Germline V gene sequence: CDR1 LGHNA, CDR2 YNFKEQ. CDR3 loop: CASSQDESQPHEQYF. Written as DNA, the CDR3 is TGTGCCAGCAGCCAAGATGAGTCACAGCCCCACGAGCAGTACTTC.

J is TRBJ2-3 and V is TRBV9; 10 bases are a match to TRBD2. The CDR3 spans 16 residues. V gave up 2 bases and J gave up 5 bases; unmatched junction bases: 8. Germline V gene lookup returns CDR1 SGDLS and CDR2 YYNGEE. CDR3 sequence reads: CASSVLLAGDVDTQYF. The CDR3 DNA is TGTGCCAGCAGCGTCTTGCTAGCGGGAGACGTAGATACGCAGTATTTT.